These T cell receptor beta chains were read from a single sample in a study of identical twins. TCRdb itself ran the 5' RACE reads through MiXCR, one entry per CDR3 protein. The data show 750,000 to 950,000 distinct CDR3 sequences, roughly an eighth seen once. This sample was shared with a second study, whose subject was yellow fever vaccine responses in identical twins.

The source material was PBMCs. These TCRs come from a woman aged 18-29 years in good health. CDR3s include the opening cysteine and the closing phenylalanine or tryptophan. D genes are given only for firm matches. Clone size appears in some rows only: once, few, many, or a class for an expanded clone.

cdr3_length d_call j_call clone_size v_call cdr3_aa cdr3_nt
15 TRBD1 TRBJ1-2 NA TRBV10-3 CAISEFDTGVPGYTF TGTGCCATCAGTGAGTTCGACACAGGGGTACCGGGCTACACCTTC
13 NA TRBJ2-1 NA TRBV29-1 CSAAGWGLREQFF TGCAGCGCCGCCGGGTGGGGGCTCCGTGAGCAGTTCTTC
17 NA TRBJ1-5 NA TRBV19 CASSLAPSLASGQPQHF TGTGCCAGTAGTCTCGCACCGTCCCTTGCTAGCGGTCAGCCCCAGCATTTT
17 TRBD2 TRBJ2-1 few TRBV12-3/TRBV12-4 CASSPRTSGRAVGEQFF TGTGCCAGCAGCCCCAGGACTAGCGGGAGGGCCGTTGGTGAGCAGTTCTTC
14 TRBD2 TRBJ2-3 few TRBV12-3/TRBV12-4 CASSIAGGADTQYF TGTGCCAGCAGTATAGCGGGAGGGGCAGATACGCAGTATTTT
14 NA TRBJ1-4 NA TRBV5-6 CASSLSGSNEKLFF TGTGCCAGCAGCTTGTCTGGTTCTAATGAAAAACTGTTTTTT
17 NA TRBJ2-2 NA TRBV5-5 CASSFSQGRANTGELFF TGTGCCAGCAGCTTCTCTCAGGGACGGGCGAACACCGGGGAGCTGTTTTTT
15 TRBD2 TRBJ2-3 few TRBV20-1 CSAREATSGTDTQYF TGCAGTGCTAGAGAGGCGACTAGCGGCACAGATACGCAGTATTTT
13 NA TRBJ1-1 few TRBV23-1 CASSQSGQTEAFF TGCGCCAGCAGTCAATCTGGACAGACTGAAGCTTTCTTT
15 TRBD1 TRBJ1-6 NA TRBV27 CASSNTGTGASPLHF TGTGCCAGCAGTAACACCGGGACAGGGGCTTCACCCCTCCACTTT
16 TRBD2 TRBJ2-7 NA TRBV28 CASTDPTSGNTYEQYF TGTGCCAGCACTGACCCCACTAGCGGGAATACCTACGAGCAGTACTTC
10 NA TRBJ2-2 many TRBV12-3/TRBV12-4 CASLPGELFF TGTGCCAGCTTGCCCGGGGAGCTGTTTTTT
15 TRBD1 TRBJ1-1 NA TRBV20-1 CSARGTGRLATEAFF TGCAGTGCTAGAGGGACAGGGAGGTTGGCGACTGAAGCTTTCTTT
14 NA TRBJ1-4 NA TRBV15 CATRERGSNEKLFF TGTGCCACCCGTGAGAGGGGCTCGAATGAAAAACTGTTTTTT
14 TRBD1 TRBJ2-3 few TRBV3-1 CASQTDRRTDTQYF TGTGCCAGCCAGACGGACAGGAGGACAGATACGCAGTATTTT
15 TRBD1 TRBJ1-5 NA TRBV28 CASSGLGTGNQPQHF TGTGCCAGCAGTGGTTTGGGGACAGGCAATCAGCCCCAGCATTTT
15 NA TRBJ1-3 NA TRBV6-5 CASSSRRNSGNTIYF TGTGCCAGCAGTTCAAGACGGAACTCTGGAAACACCATATATTTT
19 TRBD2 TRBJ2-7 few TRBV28 CASSFLGRGTSGFAYEQYF TGTGCCAGCAGTTTCTTAGGTCGCGGGACTAGCGGGTTTGCCTACGAGCAGTACTTC
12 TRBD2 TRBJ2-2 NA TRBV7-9 CASSGRAGELFF TGTGCCAGCAGCGGGAGGGCCGGGGAGCTGTTTTTT
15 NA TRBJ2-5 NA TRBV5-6 CASSPPGGRRETQYF TGTGCCAGCAGCCCACCTGGAGGGAGGAGAGAGACCCAGTACTTC
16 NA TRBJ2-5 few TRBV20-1 CSASSAHRGNQETQYF TGCAGTGCTAGTTCAGCTCATAGGGGGAACCAAGAGACCCAGTACTTC
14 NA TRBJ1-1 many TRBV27 CASSSLQGPTEAFF TGTGCCAGCAGTTCACTCCAGGGGCCCACTGAAGCTTTCTTT
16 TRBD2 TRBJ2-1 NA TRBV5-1 CASSSPERGPWDEQFF TGCGCCAGCAGCTCGCCCGAGCGGGGGCCCTGGGATGAGCAGTTCTTC
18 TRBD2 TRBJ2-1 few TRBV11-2 CASSLDARRRELGNEQFF TGTGCCAGCAGCTTAGATGCCCGCCGGCGGGAGTTGGGCAATGAGCAGTTCTTC
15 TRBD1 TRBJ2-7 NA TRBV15 CATSRDPGGSYEQYF TGTGCCACCAGCAGAGATCCAGGGGGCTCCTACGAGCAGTACTTC
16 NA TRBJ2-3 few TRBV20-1 CSARSSLTSYTDTQYF TGCAGTGCTAGGAGTTCACTTACCTCATACACAGATACGCAGTATTTT
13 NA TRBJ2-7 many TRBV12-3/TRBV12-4 CASSLGVGTEQYF TGTGCCAGCAGTTTAGGAGTAGGTACCGAGCAGTACTTC
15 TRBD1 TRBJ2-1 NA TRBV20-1 CSARGDREGYNEQFF TGCAGTGCTAGAGGGGACAGGGAGGGCTACAATGAGCAGTTCTTC
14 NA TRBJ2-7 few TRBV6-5 CASSSGTTTYEQYF TGTGCCAGCAGTTCCGGGACAACTACCTACGAGCAGTACTTC
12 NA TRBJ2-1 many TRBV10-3 CAISEDYNEQFF TGTGCCATCAGTGAAGACTACAATGAGCAGTTCTTC
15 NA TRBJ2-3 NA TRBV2 CASSTAGGVGDTQYF TGTGCCAGCAGTACAGCCGGAGGGGTTGGCGATACGCAGTATTTT
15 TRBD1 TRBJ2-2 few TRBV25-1 CASSAGDRVAGELFF TGTGCCAGCAGTGCAGGGGACAGGGTAGCCGGGGAGCTGTTTTTT
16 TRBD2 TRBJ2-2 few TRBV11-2 CASSLYELAVTGELFF TGTGCCAGCAGCTTATATGAACTAGCGGTCACCGGGGAGCTGTTTTTT
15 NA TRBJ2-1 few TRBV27 CASRKDGVTYNEQFF TGTGCCAGCAGAAAAGACGGAGTGACCTACAATGAGCAGTTCTTC
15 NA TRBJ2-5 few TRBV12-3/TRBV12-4 CASSLGQLIKETQYF TGTGCCAGCAGTTTGGGGCAGCTCATTAAAGAGACCCAGTACTTC
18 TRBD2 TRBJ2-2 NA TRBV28 CASSLGRLAGLNTGELFF TGTGCCAGCAGTTTAGGACGACTAGCGGGGTTGAACACCGGGGAGCTGTTTTTT
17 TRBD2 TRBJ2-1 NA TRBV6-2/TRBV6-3 CASSYSGLAGGRGEQFF TGTGCCAGCAGTTATTCGGGACTAGCGGGAGGTCGGGGTGAGCAGTTCTTC
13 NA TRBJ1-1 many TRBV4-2 CASSQGGKTEAFF TGTGCCAGCAGCCAAGGGGGGAAGACTGAAGCTTTCTTT
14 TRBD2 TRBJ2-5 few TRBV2 CASRLAGGGETQYF TGTGCCAGCAGGCTAGCGGGGGGAGGAGAGACCCAGTACTTC
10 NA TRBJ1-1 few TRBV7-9 CASSLQEAFF TGTGCCAGCAGCTTACAGGAAGCTTTCTTT
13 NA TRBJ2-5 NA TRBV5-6 CASSFGRSGTQYF TGTGCCAGCAGCTTTGGTCGGAGTGGGACCCAGTACTTC
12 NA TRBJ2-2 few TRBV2 CASSEDTGELFF TGTGCCAGCAGTGAAGACACCGGGGAGCTGTTTTTT
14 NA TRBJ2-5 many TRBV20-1 CSARDWTDQETQYF TGCAGTGCTAGAGATTGGACAGACCAAGAGACCCAGTACTTC
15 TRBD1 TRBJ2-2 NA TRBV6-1 CATTSDRENTGELFF TGTGCCACCACCTCTGACAGGGAGAACACCGGGGAGCTGTTTTTT
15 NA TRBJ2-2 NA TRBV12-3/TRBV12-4 CASSLARGTMVELFF TGTGCCAGCAGTTTAGCCAGGGGTACTATGGTGGAGCTGTTTTTT
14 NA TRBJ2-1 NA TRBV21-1 CASSNSGRRHEQFF TGTGCCAGCAGCAACAGCGGGAGAAGGCATGAGCAGTTCTTC
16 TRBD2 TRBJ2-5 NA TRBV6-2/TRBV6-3 CASSSRLAGYSATQYF TGTGCCAGCAGTTCCAGACTAGCGGGATACTCCGCGACCCAGTACTTC
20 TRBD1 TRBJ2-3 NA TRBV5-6 CASSLSLVAGGLKFTDTQYF TGTGCCAGCAGCCTAAGTTTGGTGGCAGGGGGTCTTAAGTTCACAGATACGCAGTATTTT
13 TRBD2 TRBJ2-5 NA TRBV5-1 CASSASGQETQYF TGCGCCAGCAGTGCTAGCGGACAAGAGACCCAGTACTTC
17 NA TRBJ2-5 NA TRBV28 CASSSTADRLIQETQYF TGTGCCAGCAGTTCCACCGCCGACAGACTTATCCAAGAGACCCAGTACTTC
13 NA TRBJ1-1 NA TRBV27 CASSQQVGTEAFF TGTGCCAGCAGTCAACAGGTGGGAACTGAAGCTTTCTTT
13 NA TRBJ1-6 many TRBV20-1 CSARRAPDSPLHF TGCAGTGCTAGGAGGGCACCTGATTCACCCCTCCACTTT
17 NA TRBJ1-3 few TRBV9 CASSVLAPGSSGNTIYF TGTGCCAGCAGCGTACTAGCCCCAGGGAGCTCTGGAAACACCATATATTTT